This T cell receptor beta chain was documented in a study of spatial heterogeneity in lung cancer. Every TCR cDNA molecule bore its own unique molecular identifier. In TCRdb, the 5' RACE reads were re-called with MiXCR into one record per CDR3 protein. This sample carries approximately 7,000 distinct CDR3 sequences, approximately 19% of them seen once, and the ten largest clones take approximately 12%. Time point: sample taken at primary tumor resection. Untreated early-stage non-small cell lung cancer patients, over 55 in total, were the donors. The input material, whole RNA from tumor, nontumor lung or frozen PBMC, was sequenced unsorted. Germline lookup yields CDR1 SQVTM and CDR2 ANQGSEA. This CDR3 contains 13 residues. The V end lost 4 bases, the J end lost 4 bases, and 11 bases lay between the germline ends. The study's findings and limits: Expanded intratumoral alpha and beta TCR counts tracked tumor mutation counts. Counts for ubiquitous and regional expanded TCRs went along with ubiquitous and regional nonsynonymous mutations, respectively.

This clonotype showed up just a few times. Its antigen is currently unknown. This sequence was found in a female donor with early-stage non-small cell lung cancer. The source was lung tumor tissue, collected at surgery. The J gene is TRBJ2-1, the V gene TRBV29-1; D might be TRBD2 (6 bases). The CDR3 sequence: CSVGPSVYNEQFF. DNA for the CDR3: TGCAGCGTTGGGCCTAGCGTGTACAATGAGCAGTTCTTC.